The sequence of this TCR beta chain was determined in a study of blood T cell repertoires in COVID-19. Study overall: Whether acute or convalescent, the COVID-19 samples came from the United States, Italy and Spain. PBMCs, B-cell-depleted T cells, or T cells provided the cDNA or gDNA that made up the material.

Source study methods: Amplification with reference gene primers provided the estimates of nucleated cell counts. Produced via immunoSEQ multiplex PCR; TCRdb's table is partial and in-frame only. D and trimming come from the DNA, and the V and J calls and clone size come from that table. The profile covers 43,000 or so clones, with roughly 90% appearing a single time and approximately 8% taken by the ten largest. Per the germline V gene, CDR1 is SGHRS and CDR2 is YFSETQ. V lost 0 bases, J lost 2 bases, and 13 bases lay in between. The CDR3 is 16 residues long. The sample consisted of peripheral blood. The clonotype comes from a man in his fifties or sixties with active COVID-19. The chain combines TRBV5-1 with TRBJ2-3, with D tentatively TRBD1 (6 bases). The DNA for the CDR3 is TGCGCCAGCAGCTTGGGTGGAAACAGGGACACAGATACGCAGTATTTT. Encoded protein: CASSLGGNRDTDTQYF.